The clone carrying this T cell receptor (beta chain) came up many times. What it recognizes is unknown. These data belong to a study of sequential checkpoint blockade in melanoma. The overall study: After nivolumab or ipilimumab alone, about 20 patients had week-13 rebiopsies.

General observations from the study: Mutational load did not correlate with tumor T-cell fraction or clonality.

The repertoire was sequenced with immunoSEQ multiplex PCR; TCRdb's copy has only in-frame clones and lacks some. The sample carries thousands of clones, about 20% recorded once. Stated treatment: randomized to nivolumab then ipilimumab (arm A) or the reverse (arm B). This clonotype originated in a human donor with melanoma. The sequencing here drew on tumor tissue (inferred from file names), taken from a patient given nivolumab and ipilimumab in sequence.

The CDR3 sequence: CASSFKAILGVGDTQYF. The CDR3 coding sequence is TGTGCCAGCAGCTTTAAAGCTATTTTGGGGGTAGGAGATACGCAGTATTTT. This chain links TRBV11-3 with TRBJ2-3; possibly TRBD1 or TRBD2 for D (5 bases each). This CDR3 is built from 17 residues. V shed 3 bases and J shed 5 bases, with 21 bases lying between them. Per germline, CDR1 SGHNT and CDR2 YENEEA.